The 6 T cell receptor beta chains presented below share a single source sample, sequenced in a study of cytomegalovirus exposure and HLA in healthy donors. PCR was performed using 60 Vbeta and 13 Jbeta primers. Profiled with immunoSEQ multiplex PCR; TCRdb holds only in-frame clones, not every one. Among some 150,000 clones listed, approximately 79% were seen once. The sequenced sample was PBMCs. These receptors were obtained from a man aged 45 to 65 in good health and CMV-seropositive.

This chain connects TRBV5-1 to TRBJ1-2, with 7 bases that match TRBD1. V lost 0 bases, J lost 6 bases, and 8 bases stayed unmatched. In germline, CDR1 is SGHRS, CDR2 YFSETQ. The length of the CDR3 is 15 residues. DNA for the CDR3: TGCGCCAGCAGCTTGGAAGGCAGGGGGGTCCATGGCTACACCTTC. Encoded protein: CASSLEGRGVHGYTF.

This clone came up a few times. This chain connects TRBV10-3 to TRBJ2-7; D ambiguous. V lost 4 bases and J lost 2, with 9 bases in between. The CDR3 is 13 residues long. Per germline, CDR1 ENHRY and CDR2 SYGVKD. The CDR3 reads CAISAETTYEQYF. CDR3 sequence (DNA): TGTGCCATCAGTGCTGAAACAACCTACGAGCAGTACTTC.

This clone came up a few times. V gene TRBV2 combines with J gene TRBJ2-5, with D maybe TRBD1 (6 bases). The ends were cut back, 8 bases at V and 5 bases at J, with 15 bases in the middle. The CDR3 has 13 amino acids. Germline CDR1 and CDR2: SNHLY and FYNNEI. The CDR3 region has the DNA TGTGCCAGCGGGACATTCATATTGGAGACCCAGTACTTC. This sequence encodes CASGTFILETQYF.

This chain's CDR3 is CASSFPSGGTGELFF. In DNA form, the CDR3 reads TGTGCCAGCAGCTTCCCTAGCGGGGGCACCGGGGAGCTGTTTTTT. V is TRBV7-8 and J is TRBJ2-2; 10 nucleotides match TRBD2. This CDR3 contains 15 residues. Germline assignment: CDR1 SGHVS and CDR2 FQNEAQ. V was pared by 3 bases and J by 4 bases, with 2 bases of the junction left unmatched. The full variable domain, rest sourced from reference TRBV7-8 and TRBJ2-2, is GAGVSQSPRYKVAKRGQDVALRCDPISGHVSLFWYQQALGQGPEFLTYFQNEAQLDKSGLPSDRFFAERPEGSVSTLKIQRTQQEDSAVYLCASSFPSGGTGELFFGEGSRLTVL.

This clone was found once. The chain is built from TRBV6-1 and TRBJ1-2, with a tentative D call TRBD1 (6 bases). Trimming stripped 6 bases from V and 4 bases from J, with 15 bases between. The CDR3 consists of 14 residues. From germline, CDR1 is MNHNS and CDR2 SASEGT. The CDR3 sequence: CASSKSDSIYGYTF. In DNA form, the CDR3 reads TGTGCCAGCAGCAAGTCGGACAGCATCTATGGCTACACCTTC.

This chain joins TRBV5-6 and TRBJ2-1; D gene uncertain. The CDR3 totals 11 residues. Trimming cost V 1 base and J 7 bases, with 3 bases left between them. Germline V lookup: CDR1 SGHDT, CDR2 YYEEEE. The CDR3 DNA is TGTGCCAGCAGCTTGTTAAATGAGCAGTTCTTC. Residues: CASSLLNEQFF.